The next 23 T cell receptor beta chains were all read from a single sample in a study of cytomegalovirus exposure and HLA in healthy donors. Some clones are missing from TCRdb's copy, which holds only in-frame ones; the method was immunoSEQ multiplex PCR. This sample yields more than 85,000 clones, of which under 95% are seen a single time; about 1% belongs to the top ten. The sample taken for sequencing was PBMCs. These TCRs come from a young woman in good health and CMV-seropositive.

V and J are TRBV29-1 and TRBJ2-7; TRBD1 matches 7 bases. The CDR3 length is 14 residues. Germline V CDR1 and CDR2: SQVTM, ANQGSEA. V trimming: 3 bases; J trimming: 9 bases; junction bases outside the gene matches: 14. Here the CDR3 reads CSVDRQGNADGQYF. The CDR3 region has the DNA TGCAGCGTTGACAGACAGGGTAATGCGGACGGGCAGTACTTC.

The V call is TRBV28, the J call TRBJ2-3, with D maybe TRBD2 (5 bases). The CDR3 consists of 14 residues. CDR1 and CDR2 (germline): MDHEN, SYDVKM. Trimming removed 7 bases at V and 2 bases at J, with 13 bases between. The CDR3 loop reads CASTTGRDTDTQYF. For the CDR3, the DNA is TGTGCCAGCACCACTGGGAGAGACACAGATACGCAGTATTTT.

The chain combines TRBV7-9 with TRBJ1-4, with a weak D call TRBD1 (5 bases). This CDR3 has 15 amino acids. Germline CDR1 is SEHNR and CDR2 is FQNEAQ (reference sequence). Trimming took off 2 bases at V and 0 bases at J, with 7 bases between the two ends. The CDR3 nucleotides read TGTGCCAGCAGCTTAAGACAGACAACTAATGAAAAACTGTTTTTT. Translation: CASSLRQTTNEKLFF.

This rearrangement joins TRBV7-2 to TRBJ2-1; the match to TRBD2 covers 9 bases. CDR3 length: 15 amino acids. Trimming at V came to 5 bases and at J to 8 bases, leaving 10 bases not matched to a gene. Germline V gives CDR1 SGHTA, CDR2 FQGNSA. This chain's CDR3 is CASSKGLATGDEQFF. The CDR3 DNA reads as TGTGCCAGCAGCAAAGGACTAGCGACGGGCGATGAGCAGTTCTTC. Full variable domain (outside the CDR3, taken from reference TRBV7-2 and TRBJ2-1): GAGVSQSPSNKVTEKGKDVELRCDPISGHTALYWYRQSLGQGLEFLIYFQGNSAPDKSGLPSDRFSAERTGGSVSTLTIQRTQQEDSAVYLCASSKGLATGDEQFFGPGTRLTVL.

V usage is TRBV28 and J usage is TRBJ1-1, with TRBD1 matching over 7 bases. With V trimmed by 4 bases and J by 3 bases, 14 bases remained unmatched. Germline CDR1 MDHEN, CDR2 SYDVKM. The CDR3 length is 17 residues. The CDR3 reads CASSSIAGQLRDTEAFF. The CDR3 region has the DNA TGTGCCAGCAGTTCCATTGCGGGACAGCTAAGGGACACTGAAGCTTTCTTT.

The chain recombines TRBV4-2 with TRBJ1-4, with D possibly TRBD1 on 6 matching bases. CDR1 LGHNA and CDR2 YNFKEQ come from the germline V gene. This CDR3 contains 16 residues. Trimming stripped 5 bases from V and 1 base from J, with 14 bases between. In DNA, the CDR3 is TGTGCCAGCAGCAAGAGGACAGCTCAAACTAATGAAAAACTGTTTTTT. Translated, it gives CASSKRTAQTNEKLFF.

V usage is TRBV25-1 and J usage is TRBJ1-1; D gene ambiguous. The CDR3 is made up of 15 amino acids. The germline V gene has CDR1 MGHDK and CDR2 SYGVNS. The germline V and J ends were trimmed by 3 bases and 0 bases, with 11 bases remaining between them. In DNA, the CDR3 is TGTGCCAGCAGTGACTTCGGACTTATGAACACTGAAGCTTTCTTT. This gives the protein CASSDFGLMNTEAFF.

This chain uses TRBV29-1 with TRBJ1-2, with D hard to call. Germline assignment: CDR1 SQVTM and CDR2 ANQGSEA. This CDR3 spans 14 amino acids. Trimming removed 5 bases at V and 0 bases at J, with 13 bases between. CDR3 loop: CSVRAGSSNYGYTF. In nucleotides, the CDR3 is TGCAGCGTTAGGGCGGGGAGCTCTAACTATGGCTACACCTTC.

The rearrangement uses TRBV6-1 and TRBJ1-3, with 8 bases fitting TRBD1. Per germline, CDR1 MNHNS and CDR2 SASEGT. The CDR3 has 15 amino acids. Unmatched junction bases numbered 7, after V lost 5 bases and J lost 4 bases. The CDR3 loop reads CASSLKTGVGNTIYF. CDR3 in DNA: TGTGCCAGCAGTTTGAAGACAGGGGTCGGAAACACCATATATTTT.

V is TRBV7-8 and J is TRBJ2-1; TRBD2 matches at 7 bases. The CDR3 has 16 residues. With 5 bases clipped from V and 5 bases from J, the junction kept 12 bases outside the gene matches. Germline values: CDR1 SGHVS, CDR2 FQNEAQ. The CDR3 loop reads CASSPTGGSPHNEQFF. CDR3 sequence (DNA): TGTGCCAGCAGCCCCACCGGCGGGAGTCCCCACAATGAGCAGTTCTTC. Based on the CDR3 plus reference TRBV7-8 and TRBJ2-1, the full variable domain is GAGVSQSPRYKVAKRGQDVALRCDPISGHVSLFWYQQALGQGPEFLTYFQNEAQLDKSGLPSDRFFAERPEGSVSTLKIQRTQQEDSAVYLCASSPTGGSPHNEQFFGPGTRLTVL.

The chain links TRBV28 to TRBJ2-7; D gene unclear. Trimming pared 8 bases from V and 3 bases from J, leaving 11 bases between. The CDR3 spans 12 residues. In germline, CDR1 is MDHEN, CDR2 SYDVKM. The CDR3 sequence is CASHDKYYEQYF. The CDR3 DNA follows: TGTGCCAGCCATGACAAATACTACGAGCAGTACTTC.

This clone appeared a few times. This sequence joins TRBV6-6 and TRBJ1-1; D may be TRBD1 (6 bases). Germline assignment: CDR1 MNHNY and CDR2 SVGAGI (reference sequence). This CDR3 is 14 amino acids long. Trimming removed 2 bases at V and 3 bases at J, with 10 bases between. The CDR3 spells CASSYRGKDTEAFF. The CDR3 bases are TGTGCCAGCAGTTACAGGGGGAAGGACACTGAAGCTTTCTTT.

The chain is built from TRBV4-3 and TRBJ2-3, with D possibly TRBD1 on 5 matching bases. Trimming pared 0 bases from V and 4 bases from J, leaving 14 bases between. The germline V gene has CDR1 LGHNA and CDR2 YSLEER. The CDR3 length is 16 residues. CDR3: CASSQDMGPPADTQYF. The CDR3 DNA reads as TGCGCCAGCAGCCAAGATATGGGGCCTCCCGCAGATACGCAGTATTTT.

The rearrangement uses TRBV7-2 and TRBJ2-7, with a weak D call TRBD1 (6 bases). The CDR3 covers 13 residues. V dropped 4 bases and J dropped 1 base, with 8 bases sitting between them. Germline CDR1 reads SGHTA; CDR2 reads FQGNSA. The CDR3 region has the DNA TGTGCCAGCAGCTCTGACAGGTCCTACGAGCAGTACTTC. It yields the protein CASSSDRSYEQYF.

V and J are TRBV5-1 and TRBJ1-5; possibly TRBD1 for D (5 bases). The germline CDR1 and CDR2 sequences are SGHRS and YFSETQ. This CDR3 contains 15 residues. V dropped 0 bases and J dropped 5 bases, with 12 bases sitting between them. CDR3 sequence reads: CASSLEPGRDQPQHF. The CDR3 DNA is TGCGCCAGCAGCTTGGAGCCAGGGCGAGATCAGCCCCAGCATTTT.

The chain joins TRBV9 to TRBJ2-3, with 14 positions matching TRBD2. Losses at the gene ends were 3 bases for V and 5 bases for J; bases not matched to a gene: 2. There are 15 residues in the CDR3. Germline V gives CDR1 SGDLS, CDR2 YYNGEE. CDR3 region: CASSGLAGGLDTQYF. The CDR3 nucleotides are TGTGCCAGCAGCGGACTAGCGGGAGGGTTAGATACGCAGTATTTT.

The rearrangement joins TRBV30 to TRBJ1-5; possible D gene TRBD1, 5 bases. The CDR3 spans 16 residues. Germline V CDR1 and CDR2: GTSNPN, SVGIG (reference sequence). The germline V and J ends were trimmed by 4 bases and 4 bases, with 20 bases remaining between them. This CDR3 reads CAWIQFGASGNQPQHF. The CDR3, as DNA: TGTGCCTGGATCCAGTTTGGGGCCTCTGGGAATCAGCCCCAGCATTTT. Variable domain in full (rest from reference TRBV30 and TRBJ1-5): SQTIHQWPATLVQPVGSPLSLECTVEGTSNPNLYWYRQAAGRGLQLLFYSVGIGQISSEVPQNLSASRPQDRQFILSSKKLLLSDSGFYLCAWIQFGASGNQPQHFGDGTRLSIL.

This chain's CDR3 is CASSFGQGAEAFF. The CDR3 DNA sequence: TGCGCCAGCAGCTTCGGACAGGGCGCTGAAGCTTTCTTT. The J gene is TRBJ1-1, the V gene TRBV5-1; 8 nucleotides match TRBD1. The CDR3 totals 13 residues. The germline gives CDR1 SGHRS, CDR2 YFSETQ. V shed 2 bases, J shed 6 bases, and the junction held 3 bases outside the gene matches.

This chain links TRBV11-1 with TRBJ2-2; TRBD1 agrees at 7 bases. V lost 4 bases to trimming and J lost 5 bases; unmatched junction nucleotides: 1. Germline CDR1 reads SGHAT; CDR2 reads FQDESV (reference sequence). CDR3 size: 13 residues. The CDR3 sequence: CASSSRGTGELFF. The CDR3 DNA is TGTGCCAGCAGCTCCAGGGGGACCGGGGAGCTGTTTTTT. The whole variable domain, filled in from reference TRBV11-1 and TRBJ2-2, reads EAEVAQSPRYKITEKSQAVAFWCDPISGHATLYWYRQILGQGPELLVQFQDESVVDDSQLPKDRFSAERLKGVDSTLKIQPAELGDSAMYLCASSSRGTGELFFGEGSRLTVL.

The chain uses TRBV9 and TRBJ2-5, with 8 bases identical to TRBD2. V gave up 7 bases and J gave up 1 base; unmatched junction bases: 6. The germline V gene has CDR1 SGDLS and CDR2 YYNGEE. There are 14 residues in the CDR3. This CDR3 is CASSGGGRQETQYF. CDR3 sequence (DNA): TGTGCCAGCTCCGGCGGGGGGCGCCAAGAGACCCAGTACTTC.

The chain joins TRBV27 to TRBJ2-1; 8 bases align to TRBD2. The V gene end was trimmed by 2 bases and the J gene end by 2 bases; junction bases not matched to a gene: 2. Germline V CDR1 and CDR2: MNHEY, SMNVEV (reference sequence). This CDR3 has 15 amino acids. CDR3 nucleotide sequence: TGTGCCAGCAGTTTACCGGGACTAGCCTACAATGAGCAGTTCTTC. Its protein product is CASSLPGLAYNEQFF.

The chain recombines TRBV7-8 with TRBJ2-7; D perhaps matches TRBD1 (5 bases). The germline V gene encodes CDR1 SGHVS and CDR2 FQNEAQ. This CDR3 is built from 14 residues. The germline V and J ends were trimmed by 1 base and 3 bases, with 10 bases remaining between them. Here the CDR3 DNA reads TGTGCCAGCAGCTTAGGAAGCAGGGTCTACGAGCAGTACTTC. This encodes CASSLGSRVYEQYF. The whole variable domain, remainder taken from reference TRBV7-8 and TRBJ2-7, is GAGVSQSPRYKVAKRGQDVALRCDPISGHVSLFWYQQALGQGPEFLTYFQNEAQLDKSGLPSDRFFAERPEGSVSTLKIQRTQQEDSAVYLCASSLGSRVYEQYFGPGTRLTVT.

The chain links TRBV27 to TRBJ2-7; 8 positions agree with TRBD2. The junction had 8 bases not matched to a gene; V was cut back by 3 bases and J by 4 bases. This CDR3 has 15 amino acids. Per germline, CDR1 MNHEY and CDR2 SMNVEV (reference sequence). The CDR3 DNA reads TGTGCCAGCAGTTTGGCACTAGCGGAGACTTACGAGCAGTACTTC. This sequence encodes CASSLALAETYEQYF.